The 24 T cell receptor beta chains presented below share a single source sample, sequenced in a study of T cells after yellow fever vaccination. One entry per CDR3 protein results from TCRdb running MiXCR on the 5' RACE reads. The table includes approximately 120,000 distinct CDR3 sequences, nearly 15% detected once. Sequencing used CD8+ T cells sorted from PBMCs, obtained 5 days after the yellow fever booster vaccination. These receptors were taken from a man younger than 30 who received the YFV17D yellow fever vaccine.

This clonotype was detected only a few times. The rearrangement joins TRBV5-1 to TRBJ2-1; possibly TRBD1 or TRBD2 for D (6 bases each). V gave up 4 bases and J gave up 9 bases, with 23 bases separating them. Germline-derived CDR1 and CDR2 are SGHRS and YFSETQ. The length of the CDR3 is 16 residues. The CDR3 here is CASSPAIGGRSGEQFF. The CDR3 region has the DNA TGCGCCAGCAGCCCCGCTATTGGGGGGCGATCCGGTGAGCAGTTCTTC.

The chain has TRBV28 and TRBJ1-6; tentative D call: TRBD1 (5 bases). V lost 7 bases and J lost 7, with 17 bases in between. CDR3 length: 15 amino acids. Germline assignment: CDR1 MDHEN and CDR2 SYDVKM. DNA for the CDR3: TGTGCCAGCATTCACCCCGTGGGGGAGAATTCACCCCTCCACTTT. Translated: CASIHPVGENSPLHF.

This clonotype has just one count. The chain joins TRBV6-1 to TRBJ2-7; no clear D. Germline V gene data show CDR1 as MNHNS and CDR2 as SASEGT. V lost 1 base to trimming and J lost 2 bases, with 6 bases between them. CDR3 size: 13 residues. Here the CDR3 DNA reads TGTGCCAGCAGTGAAGACATAACCTACGAGCAGTACGTC. As protein: CASSEDITYEQYV.

This chain uses TRBV10-3 with TRBJ2-5, with TRBD1 matching 12 bases. CDR1 and CDR2 (germline): ENHRY, SYGVKD. The CDR3 contains 14 residues. Trimming cost V 6 bases and J 4 bases; bases outside gene matches: 3. The CDR3 region is CAISTGQGAETQYF. As DNA, the CDR3 is TGTGCCATCAGCACGGGACAGGGGGCAGAGACCCAGTACTTC.

This clonotype has only a few counts. The genes are TRBV7-2 and TRBJ2-1, with 15 bases fitting TRBD2. The CDR3 has 17 amino acids. Trimming cost V 5 bases and J 9 bases; bases outside gene matches: 11. In germline, CDR1 is SGHTA, CDR2 FQGNSA. CDR3 sequence (DNA): TGTGCCAGCAGCGTCGGACTAGCGGGGGGGCCGGTGGGTGAGCAGTTCTTC. Its protein product is CASSVGLAGGPVGEQFF.

The gene calls are TRBV4-3 and TRBJ2-7; the D gene is possibly TRBD2 (7 bases). From germline, CDR1 is LGHNA and CDR2 YSLEER. V was cut by 4 bases and J by 2 bases, with 15 bases left in between. The length of the CDR3 is 15 residues. The CDR3 nucleotides read TGCGCCAGCAGCCCAGGGGCGGGGGCCGCCTACGAGCAGTACTTC. Its translation is CASSPGAGAAYEQYF.

This clonotype was detected only a few times. This chain links TRBV4-2 with TRBJ2-3, with TRBD1 matching over 7 bases. V trimming: 6 bases; J trimming: 1 base; junction bases outside the gene matches: 1. Germline CDR1 is LGHNA and CDR2 is YNFKEQ. CDR3 length equals 13 residues. CDR3 region: CASRGQGTDTQYF. The CDR3 nucleotides read TGTGCCAGCAGAGGACAGGGCACAGATACGCAGTATTTT.

This clonotype was observed many times. CDR3 DNA sequence: TGCGCCAGCAGCCAGCTCACCGGGACAGAGTCCACAGATACGCAGTATTTT. This translates into CASSQLTGTESTDTQYF. The chain employs TRBV4-1 and TRBJ2-3; 7 bases are shared with TRBD1. The CDR3 length is 17 residues. V lost 3 bases to trimming and J lost 2 bases; unmatched junction nucleotides: 11. Germline V gene data show CDR1 as MGHRA and CDR2 as YSYEKL.

This clonotype has only a few counts. V and J are TRBV13 and TRBJ2-3; 7 bases match TRBD1. CDR1 PRHDT and CDR2 FYEKMQ come from the germline V gene (reference sequence). The V and J ends lost 6 bases and 2 bases, in that order; junction bases with no gene match: 8. CDR3 size: 15 residues. Here the CDR3 DNA reads TGTGCCAGCAGTCTTCGGGGACAGTACACAGATACGCAGTATTTT. Its protein is CASSLRGQYTDTQYF.

The J gene is TRBJ2-7, the V gene TRBV4-1, with D possibly TRBD2 on 5 matching bases. Germline V gives CDR1 MGHRA, CDR2 YSYEKL. The CDR3 is made up of 13 amino acids. Trimming took off 3 bases at V and 3 bases at J, with 9 bases between the two ends. CDR3 DNA: TGCGCCAGCAGCCAGGGAAGCGGCTACGAGCAGTACGTC. It codes for CASSQGSGYEQYV.

This clonotype has just a few counts. J is TRBJ1-3 and V is TRBV4-3; unclear D gene. In germline, CDR1 is LGHNA, CDR2 YSLEER. Trimming shortened V by 1 base and J by 8 bases, and 15 bases separated the two germline ends. CDR3 length: 15 residues. The CDR3 spells CASSQGGWRVDTIYF. The CDR3 region has the DNA TGCGCCAGCAGCCAAGGCGGTTGGAGGGTGGACACCATATATTTT.

The chain links TRBV10-3 to TRBJ2-7; D may match TRBD1 or TRBD2 (5 bases each). Trimming removed 2 bases from V and 4 bases from J, with 12 bases in between. This CDR3 comprises 14 residues. Looked up from germline, CDR1 is ENHRY and CDR2 is SYGVKD. This CDR3 reads CAISERDGAYEQYV. CDR3 bases: TGTGCCATCAGTGAGAGGGACGGAGCTTACGAGCAGTACGTC.

This clonotype was found a few times. The genes are TRBV6-5 and TRBJ1-6; no clear D. The germline CDR1 and CDR2 sequences are MNHEY and SVGAGI. This CDR3 has 15 amino acids. V lost 2 bases, J lost 9 bases, and 14 bases lay in between. CDR3 nucleotide sequence: TGTGCCAGCAGTTACGGAGAAGGATCGGGTTCACCCCTCCACTTT. As protein: CASSYGEGSGSPLHF.

This clonotype has a handful of counts. The V gene is TRBV3-1, the J gene TRBJ2-4, with 7 bases identical to TRBD2. Per the germline V gene, CDR1 is LGHDT and CDR2 is YNNKEL (reference sequence). CDR3 size: 16 residues. The V segment lost 3 bases and the J segment 0 bases; nucleotides outside the gene matches: 5. CDR3 protein: CASSHAREGAKNIQYF. Written as DNA, the CDR3 is TGTGCCAGCAGCCACGCTAGGGAGGGAGCCAAAAACATTCAGTACTTC. Filled out from reference TRBV3-1 and TRBJ2-4, the complete variable domain reads DTAVSQTPKYLVTQMGNDKSIKCEQNLGHDTMYWYKQDSKKFLKIMFSYNNKELIINETVPNRFSPKSPDKAHLNLHINSLELGDSAVYFCASSHAREGAKNIQYFGAGTRLSVL.

This clonotype was picked up a small number of times. V is TRBV20-1 and J is TRBJ2-4; D possibly matches TRBD1 or TRBD2 (5 bases each). In germline, CDR1 is DFQATT, CDR2 SNEGSKA (reference sequence). V shed 2 bases and J shed 5 bases, with 13 bases lying between them. This CDR3 contains 14 residues. CDR3 DNA: TGCAGTGCTAGAACAGGCAGCGGAGAAAACATTCAGTACTTC. This codes for CSARTGSGENIQYF.

This clonotype was detected many times. The V call is TRBV9, the J call TRBJ2-7; unclear D gene. The CDR3 is 14 amino acids. V was cut by 0 bases and J by 0 bases, with 7 bases left in between. Germline lookup yields CDR1 SGDLS and CDR2 YYNGEE. CDR3 protein: CASSVAGYSYEQYF. DNA of the CDR3: TGTGCCAGCAGCGTAGCCGGATACTCCTACGAGCAGTACTTC.

This clonotype was counted a few times. The chain recombines TRBV11-2 with TRBJ2-3; D possibly corresponds to TRBD1 (6 bases). Germline V gene data show CDR1 as SGHAT and CDR2 as FQNNGV. V was shortened by 5 bases and J by 5 bases, with 11 bases between the two germline ends. The CDR3 spans 13 residues. CDR3 coding DNA: TGTGCCAGCAGCGGAGAACAGGGAGATACGCAGTATTTT. Translation gives CASSGEQGDTQYF.

This clonotype has only a few counts. The rearrangement joins TRBV29-1 to TRBJ2-5; the match to TRBD2 covers 10 bases. The CDR3 contains 16 residues. The germline V gene encodes CDR1 SQVTM and CDR2 ANQGSEA. The ends lost 4 bases at V and 1 base at J; junction bases unmatched: 9. CDR3 DNA sequence: TGCAGCGTTGTCCCTACTGCTAGCGGGGGCCAAGAGACCCAGTACTTC. This gives the protein CSVVPTASGGQETQYF.

This clonotype has more than one count but fewer than ten. The V and J genes are TRBV4-3 and TRBJ2-3, with 13 bases identical to TRBD2. Trimming at V came to 3 bases and at J to 5 bases, leaving 8 bases not matched to a gene. The germline V gene has CDR1 LGHNA and CDR2 YSLEER. The CDR3 runs to 17 residues. CDR3 in DNA: TGCGCCAGCAGCCAGACCAGACTAGCGGGGGGTCTAGATACGCAGTATTTT. It yields the protein CASSQTRLAGGLDTQYF.

The gene calls are TRBV6-2 or TRBV6-3 and TRBJ1-1; TRBD1 agrees at 11 bases. CDR1 MNHEY and CDR2 SVGEGT come from the germline V gene. The CDR3 sequence is 13 residues long. After removal of 6 bases from V and 10 bases from J, the junction contained 7 bases not matched to a gene. CDR3 coding DNA: TGTGCCAGCAGATATTCCGGGACAGGGGGAGCTTTCTTT. Protein sequence: CASRYSGTGGAFF.

The chain joins TRBV6-4 to TRBJ2-3; no clear D gene. CDR1 is MRHNA and CDR2 is SNTAGT in the germline V gene. There are 15 residues in the CDR3. Trimming shortened V by 2 bases and J by 0 bases, and 9 bases separated the two germline ends. The CDR3 DNA is TGTGCCAGCAGTGACATAGGCTCTAGCACAGATACGCAGTATTTT. Its protein product is CASSDIGSSTDTQYF.

This clonotype was picked up many times. The chain combines TRBV4-3 with TRBJ1-4, with 8 nucleotides matching TRBD1. Trimming at V came to 2 bases and at J to 1 base, leaving 12 bases not matched to a gene. The CDR3 consists of 19 residues. CDR1 LGHNA and CDR2 YSLEER come from the germline V gene. This CDR3 reads CASSQYPRQGFGTNEKLFF. The CDR3 nucleotides are TGCGCCAGCAGCCAATATCCGAGACAGGGGTTTGGAACTAATGAAAAACTGTTTTTT.

V and J are TRBV4-1 and TRBJ1-4; 10 bases are shared with TRBD1. Germline CDR1 MGHRA, CDR2 YSYEKL. V lost 4 bases and J lost 8; bases outside the gene matches: 4. This CDR3 comprises 14 residues. CDR3 region: CASSPGTGDEKLFF. CDR3 DNA sequence: TGCGCCAGCAGCCCAGGGACAGGGGACGAAAAACTGTTTTTT.

This CDR3 is CASSPWALGSYGYTF. CDR3 nucleotides: TGTGCCAGCAGCCCTTGGGCCCTGGGGAGCTATGGCTACACCTTC. This chain links TRBV5-5 with TRBJ1-2; the D is unclear. This CDR3 spans 15 amino acids. Germline V CDR1 and CDR2: SGHKS, YYEKEE (reference sequence). V was shortened by 4 bases and J by 4 bases, with 17 bases between the two germline ends.